This note documents a single TCR beta chain sequence. The antigen it binds to is not known. No much larger clone is present one base from it, and per-base qualities are unavailable. These data are taken from a study of identical twins (dated by TCRdb to between 2015 and 2016). Regarding the complete study: TCR alpha and beta repertoires from monozygotic twins, unrelated adults of various ages and cord blood were deep-sequenced to test whether fetal clonotypes persist. Replicate twin experiments were performed at different times using different library preparation protocols to rule out contamination. Overall study outcomes, separate from this receptor: Fewer insertions were carried by abundant cord blood beta clonotypes; a weaker similar trend was observed in young adult naive repertoires, while no such trend was observed in memory repertoires. Invariant T cells such as MAIT and iNKT could partly confound zero-insertion analyses, though diverse VJ usage argued against this for most clonotypes. Excess twin sharing in beta out-of-frame sequences was weaker because fewer shared sequences lowered the signal-to-noise ratio. Out-of-frame TCR alpha sharing in monozygotic twins was systematically underestimated by recombination models, whereas sharing between unrelated individuals was in agreement with the recombination models. Out-of-frame TCR alpha sequences shared between twins showed an excess of low generation-probability sequences compared with coincidental sharing between unrelated individuals. Conclusions relied on cross-sectional statistical analysis, since the same donors could not be followed over many years.

Preparation of the library involved 5' RACE. Sequencing was carried out with an Illumina HiSeq 2000. Template switching introduced a universal primer binding site; the final cDNA contained a unique molecular identifier, enabling accurate counting of TCR cDNA molecules. Specific primers in the conserved constant-segment region were used to synthesize first-strand cDNA for TCR alpha and beta chains. To control for contamination, every cDNA library was double barcoded, receiving both a SMART-Mk sample barcode and Illumina barcodes. Two successive PCR steps introduced TruSeq adapter sequences along with Illumina sample barcodes. The TCR alpha and beta cDNA libraries were sequenced on the Illumina HiSeq platform using custom primers. In the paper's pipeline: Unique molecular identifiers were extracted from raw reads with MiGEC, and CDR3 positions were determined with MiXCR. Recombination models were inferred per individual with the repgenHMM and IGoR tools using an EM algorithm. Shared clonotype analysis was performed with the tcR package in R, normalizing sharing by the product of cloneset sizes. Out-of-frame nonproductive sequences were analyzed to study raw recombination free of thymic and clonal selection effects. TCRdb trimmed public reads at Q25 via fastp, called clones via MiXCR and kept in-frame beta chains. CDR3 protein duplicates are merged, each entry listing the most common genes and DNA. The authors' filters were not applied to this entry. The sample records around 530,000 distinct CDR3 sequences, approximately 16% of which are singletons. Of the sample, roughly 0.42% falls within the top ten clones.

Per the germline V gene, MGHRA is the CDR1 and YSYEKL is the CDR2. Relative to germline, V is 5 bases shorter and J is 2 bases shorter, with 9 bases between their ends. The CDR3 runs 13 residues from the cysteine to the phenylalanine. The entry retains the CDR3 DNA only, 39 bases that are in frame from base 1. Every donor in the study was a healthy Caucasian. Three pairs of female monozygotic twins, all aged about 18 to 29 years, made up the twin cohort. CD4+ and CD8+ T cell populations were isolated with positive isolation kits from Invitrogen. This sample was shared with a second study, whose subject was yellow fever vaccine responses in identical twins. Drawing on the second study: The authors reported that the T cell response to vaccination in identical twins appeared partly convergent and partly personalized. In identical twins, the study followed T cell clones that responded to the vaccine with precision.

The receptor comes from a woman aged 18 to 35 in good health. The chain is made from TRBV4-1 and TRBJ2-5; D gene: possibly TRBD1, on 6 matching bases. Sequencing was done on a sample of CD4+ T cells sorted from blood. The DNA reads TGCGCCAGCAGCTGGGGGCAGCAAGAGACCCAGTACTTC. It codes for CASSWGQQETQYF.